These 10 T cell receptor beta chains were all obtained from the same sample, sequenced in a study of blood T cell repertoires in COVID-19. Generated by immunoSEQ multiplex PCR, the TCRdb table keeps only in-frame clones and is missing some. The sample yields 130,000 to 150,000 clones, roughly nine tenths seen once. Sequenced input: peripheral blood. The receptors here all came from a human donor in a cohort sampled during active COVID-19.

The chain uses TRBV7-9 and TRBJ1-6; D gene unclear. Germline V lookup: CDR1 SEHNR, CDR2 FQNEAQ (reference sequence). This CDR3 has 12 residues. Trimming stripped 10 bases from V and 13 bases from J, with 17 bases between. CDR3 in DNA: TGTGCCACGACCGGGATATCACTTCCCCTCCACTTT. This gives the protein CATTGISLPLHF.

V is TRBV5-1 and J is TRBJ1-1; perhaps TRBD1 as D (6 bases). Germline assignment: CDR1 SGHRS and CDR2 YFSETQ. The CDR3 loop spans 16 amino acids. V was trimmed by 0 bases and J by 0 bases, leaving 12 bases between them. Written as DNA, the CDR3 is TGCGCCAGCAGCTTGGAGGGGGTTTCGATGAACACTGAAGCTTTCTTT. This gives the protein CASSLEGVSMNTEAFF.

The chain recombines TRBV5-1 with TRBJ2-1; 7 nucleotides match TRBD1. The CDR3 length is 15 residues. Germline loops: CDR1 SGHRS, CDR2 YFSETQ. V gave up 3 bases and J gave up 0 bases; unmatched junction bases: 3. CDR3 in amino acids: CASSWGQSSYNEQFF. CDR3 DNA sequence: TGCGCCAGCAGCTGGGGACAGAGCTCCTACAATGAGCAGTTCTTC.

The chain links TRBV5-1 to TRBJ1-2; D may be TRBD1 (6 bases). Germline-derived CDR1 and CDR2 are SGHRS and YFSETQ. This CDR3 is 13 amino acids long. The V end lost 0 bases, the J end lost 3 bases, and 6 bases lay between the germline ends. CDR3 sequence (DNA): TGCGCCAGCAGCTTGGGGACAGACTATGGCTACACCTTC. Amino acids: CASSLGTDYGYTF. Supplemented by reference TRBV5-1 and TRBJ1-2, the full variable domain reads KAGVTQTPRYLIKTRGQQVTLSCSPISGHRSVSWYQQTPGQGLQFLFEYFSETQRNKGNFPGRFSGRQFSNSRSEMNVSTLELGDSALYLCASSLGTDYGYTFGSGTRLTVV.

The chain links TRBV14 to TRBJ2-3, with D uncertain. The germline CDR1 and CDR2 sequences are SGHDN and FVKESK. This CDR3 is 14 amino acids long. V was cut by 5 bases and J by 1 base, with 10 bases left in between. CDR3 bases: TGTGCCAGCAGCACCTCGGGTCGCACAGATACGCAGTATTTT. Its translation is CASSTSGRTDTQYF.

The chain employs TRBV6-6 and TRBJ1-3; 11 bases line up with TRBD1. The CDR3 has 17 residues. Losses at the gene ends were 5 bases for V and 4 bases for J; bases not matched to a gene: 10. Germline V CDR1 and CDR2: MNHNY, SVGAGI (reference sequence). CDR3 bases: TGTGCCAGCAGTCGGGACAGGGGGACAGGGTCGGGAAACACCATATATTTT. This codes for CASSRDRGTGSGNTIYF.

This sequence joins TRBV7-2 and TRBJ2-2; D is ambiguous. The length of the CDR3 is 13 residues. With 2 bases removed from V and 6 bases from J, the gap between germline ends came to 7 bases. Germline CDR1 and CDR2: SGHTA and FQGNSA. The DNA of the CDR3 is TGTGCCAGCAGCTTATTGAGGTCCGGGGAGCTGTTTTTT. It encodes CASSLLRSGELFF.

V gene TRBV30 combines with J gene TRBJ1-5; D ambiguous. Germline V lookup: CDR1 GTSNPN, CDR2 SVGIG (reference sequence). V lost 2 bases, J lost 4 bases, and 9 bases lay in between. The CDR3 has 13 residues. The CDR3 is CAWSPGWNQPQHF. The CDR3 DNA follows: TGTGCCTGGAGTCCGGGGTGGAATCAGCCCCAGCATTTT.

The gene calls are TRBV29-1 and TRBJ1-1; D perhaps matches TRBD1 (5 bases). Trimming cost V 4 bases and J 4 bases, with 10 bases left between them. Germline CDR1 is SQVTM and CDR2 is ANQGSEA. This CDR3 region has 12 residues. The CDR3 here is CSVVGQGTEAFF. CDR3 DNA: TGCAGCGTTGTAGGACAAGGCACTGAAGCTTTCTTT. Together with reference TRBV29-1 and TRBJ1-1, the CDR3 gives the full variable domain: SAVISQKPSRDICQRGTSLTIQCQVDSQVTMMFWYRQQPGQSLTLIATANQGSEATYESGFVIDKFPISRPNLTFSTLTVSNMSPEDSSIYLCSVVGQGTEAFFGQGTRLTVV.

The chain has TRBV5-1 and TRBJ2-5, with 7 bases that match TRBD1. V dropped 4 bases and J dropped 3; count of bases not matched to a gene: 9. The CDR3 totals 15 residues. The V gene's germline CDR1 is SGHRS and CDR2 YFSETQ. The CDR3 protein is CASSNAPGTEETQYF. The CDR3 DNA sequence: TGCGCCAGCAGCAATGCCCCCGGGACAGAAGAGACCCAGTACTTC.